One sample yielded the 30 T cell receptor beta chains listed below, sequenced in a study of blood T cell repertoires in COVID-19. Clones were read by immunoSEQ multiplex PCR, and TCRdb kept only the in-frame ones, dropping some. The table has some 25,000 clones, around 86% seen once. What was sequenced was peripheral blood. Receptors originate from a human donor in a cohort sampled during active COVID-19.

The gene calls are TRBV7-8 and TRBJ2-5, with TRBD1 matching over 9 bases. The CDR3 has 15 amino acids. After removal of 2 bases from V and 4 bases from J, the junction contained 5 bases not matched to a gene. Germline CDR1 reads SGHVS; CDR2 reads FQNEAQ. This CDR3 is CASSLTTGGIETQYF. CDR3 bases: TGTGCCAGCAGCTTAACGACAGGGGGAATAGAGACCCAGTACTTC. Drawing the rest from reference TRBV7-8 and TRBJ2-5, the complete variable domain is GAGVSQSPRYKVAKRGQDVALRCDPISGHVSLFWYQQALGQGPEFLTYFQNEAQLDKSGLPSDRFFAERPEGSVSTLKIQRTQQEDSAVYLCASSLTTGGIETQYFGPGTRLLVL.

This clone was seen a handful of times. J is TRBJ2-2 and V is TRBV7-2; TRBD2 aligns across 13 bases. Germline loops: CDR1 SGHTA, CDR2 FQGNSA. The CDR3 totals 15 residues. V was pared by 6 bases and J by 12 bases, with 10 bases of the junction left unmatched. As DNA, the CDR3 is TGTGCCAGCAGGGACACTAGCGGGAGGGGGTCCAAGCTGTTTTTT. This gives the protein CASRDTSGRGSKLFF.

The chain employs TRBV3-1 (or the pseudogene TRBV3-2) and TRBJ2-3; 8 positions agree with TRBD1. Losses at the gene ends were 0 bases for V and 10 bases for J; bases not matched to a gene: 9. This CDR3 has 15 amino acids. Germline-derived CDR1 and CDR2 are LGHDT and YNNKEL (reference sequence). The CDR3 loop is CASSQDGQGARAQYF. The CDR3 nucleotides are TGTGCCAGCAGCCAAGATGGGCAGGGGGCAAGGGCGCAGTATTTT.

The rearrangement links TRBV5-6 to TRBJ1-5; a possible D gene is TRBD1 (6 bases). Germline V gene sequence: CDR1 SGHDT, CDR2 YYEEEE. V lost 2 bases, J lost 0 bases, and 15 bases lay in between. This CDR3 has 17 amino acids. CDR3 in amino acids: CASSLGGARVSNQPQHF. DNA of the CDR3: TGTGCCAGCAGCTTAGGGGGGGCTCGAGTTAGCAATCAGCCCCAGCATTTT. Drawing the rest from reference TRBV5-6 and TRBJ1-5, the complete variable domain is DAGVTQSPTHLIKTRGQQVTLRCSPKSGHDTVSWYQQALGQGPQFIFQYYEEEERQRGNFPDRFSGHQFPNYSSELNVNALLLGDSALYLCASSLGGARVSNQPQHFGDGTRLSIL.

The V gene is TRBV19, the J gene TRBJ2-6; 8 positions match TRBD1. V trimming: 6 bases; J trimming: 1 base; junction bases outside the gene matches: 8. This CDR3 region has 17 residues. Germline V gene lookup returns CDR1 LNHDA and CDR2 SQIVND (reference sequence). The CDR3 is CASSLRGQRSGANVLTF. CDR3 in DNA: TGTGCCAGTAGCCTCAGGGGGCAGAGATCTGGGGCCAACGTCCTGACTTTC.

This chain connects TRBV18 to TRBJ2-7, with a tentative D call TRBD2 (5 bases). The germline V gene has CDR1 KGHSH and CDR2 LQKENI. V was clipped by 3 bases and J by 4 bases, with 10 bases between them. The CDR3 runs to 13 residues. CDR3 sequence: CASSPGEPYEQYF. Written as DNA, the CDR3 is TGTGCCAGCTCACCCGGGGAGCCGTACGAGCAGTACTTC.

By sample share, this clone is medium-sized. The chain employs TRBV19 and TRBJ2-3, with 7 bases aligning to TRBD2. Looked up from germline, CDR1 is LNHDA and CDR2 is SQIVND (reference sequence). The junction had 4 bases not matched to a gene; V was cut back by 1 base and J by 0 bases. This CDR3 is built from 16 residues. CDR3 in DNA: TGTGCCAGTAGTATAGCTAGCGGTTCTAGCACAGATACGCAGTATTTT. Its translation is CASSIASGSSTDTQYF.

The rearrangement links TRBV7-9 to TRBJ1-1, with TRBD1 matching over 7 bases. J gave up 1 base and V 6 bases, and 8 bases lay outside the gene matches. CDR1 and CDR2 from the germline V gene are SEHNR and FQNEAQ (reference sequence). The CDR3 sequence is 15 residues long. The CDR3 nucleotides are TGTGCCAGCAGTCATACCGGGACAGCGAACACTGAAGCTTTCTTT. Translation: CASSHTGTANTEAFF.

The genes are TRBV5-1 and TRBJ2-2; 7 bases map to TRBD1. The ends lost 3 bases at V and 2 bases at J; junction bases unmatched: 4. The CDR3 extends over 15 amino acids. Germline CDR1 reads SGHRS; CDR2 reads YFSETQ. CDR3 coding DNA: TGCGCCAGCAGCTCCCGGGACAGTAACACCGGGGAGCTGTTTTTT. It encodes CASSSRDSNTGELFF.

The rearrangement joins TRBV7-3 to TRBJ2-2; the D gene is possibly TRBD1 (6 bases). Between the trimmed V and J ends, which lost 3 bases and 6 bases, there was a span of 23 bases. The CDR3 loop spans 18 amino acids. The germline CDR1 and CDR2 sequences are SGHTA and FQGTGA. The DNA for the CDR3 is TGTGCCAGCAGCTTTGATAGGGCGACTCTACAGGGCCCCGGGGAGCTGTTTTTT. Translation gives CASSFDRATLQGPGELFF.

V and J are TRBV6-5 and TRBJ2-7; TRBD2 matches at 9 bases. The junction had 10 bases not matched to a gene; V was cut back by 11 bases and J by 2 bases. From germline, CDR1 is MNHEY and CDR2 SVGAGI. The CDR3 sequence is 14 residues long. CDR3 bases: TGTGCCTCGACCCCCGCTAGCGGGACCTACGAGCAGTACTTC. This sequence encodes CASTPASGTYEQYF.

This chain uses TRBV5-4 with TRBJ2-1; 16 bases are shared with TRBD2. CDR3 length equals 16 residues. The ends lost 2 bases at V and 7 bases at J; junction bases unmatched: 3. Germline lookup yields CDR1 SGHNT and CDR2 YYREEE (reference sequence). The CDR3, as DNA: TGTGCCAGCAGCTTCGGGACTAGCGGGGGGGGGAATGAGCAGTTCTTC. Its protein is CASSFGTSGGGNEQFF.

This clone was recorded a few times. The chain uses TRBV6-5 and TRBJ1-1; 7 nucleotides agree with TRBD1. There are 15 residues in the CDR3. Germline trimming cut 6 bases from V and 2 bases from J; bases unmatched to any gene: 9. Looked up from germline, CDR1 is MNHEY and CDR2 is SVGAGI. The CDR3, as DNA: TGTGCCAGCAGGGCGGACAGGCGGGGTAACACTGAAGCTTTCTTT. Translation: CASRADRRGNTEAFF.

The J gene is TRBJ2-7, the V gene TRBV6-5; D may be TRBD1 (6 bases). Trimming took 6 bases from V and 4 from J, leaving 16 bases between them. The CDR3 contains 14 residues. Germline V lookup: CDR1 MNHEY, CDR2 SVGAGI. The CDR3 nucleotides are TGTGCCAGCAGCCGCGACTTAAGGGGGTACGAGCAGTACTTC. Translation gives CASSRDLRGYEQYF.

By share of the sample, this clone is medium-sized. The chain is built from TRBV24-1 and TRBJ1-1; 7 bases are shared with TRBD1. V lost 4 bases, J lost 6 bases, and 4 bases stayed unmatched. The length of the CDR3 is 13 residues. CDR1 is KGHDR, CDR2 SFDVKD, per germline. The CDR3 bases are TGTGCCACCAGTGACTGGGACAGTCCTGAAGCTTTCTTT. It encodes CATSDWDSPEAFF.

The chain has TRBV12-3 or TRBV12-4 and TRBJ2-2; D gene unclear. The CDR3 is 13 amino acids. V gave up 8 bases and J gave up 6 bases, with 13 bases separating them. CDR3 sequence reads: CASGPNLAGELFF. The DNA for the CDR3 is TGTGCCAGCGGCCCGAATCTGGCCGGGGAGCTGTTTTTT.

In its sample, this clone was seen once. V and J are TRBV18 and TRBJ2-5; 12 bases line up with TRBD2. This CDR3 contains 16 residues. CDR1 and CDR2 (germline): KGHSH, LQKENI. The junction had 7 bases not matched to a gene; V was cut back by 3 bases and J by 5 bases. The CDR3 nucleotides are TGTGCCAGCTCACCGCGGACTAGCGGGGACGGGGAGACCCAGTACTTC. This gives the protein CASSPRTSGDGETQYF. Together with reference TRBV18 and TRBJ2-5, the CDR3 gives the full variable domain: NAGVMQNPRHLVRRRGQEARLRCSPMKGHSHVYWYRQLPEEGLKFMVYLQKENIIDESGMPKERFSAEFPKEGPSILRIQQVVRGDSAAYFCASSPRTSGDGETQYFGPGTRLLVL.

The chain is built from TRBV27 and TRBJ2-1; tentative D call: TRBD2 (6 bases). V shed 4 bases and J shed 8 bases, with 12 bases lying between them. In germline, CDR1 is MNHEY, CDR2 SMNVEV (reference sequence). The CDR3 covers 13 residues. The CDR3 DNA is TGTGCCAGCAGTTACGGGACTCTGGATGAGCAGTTCTTC. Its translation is CASSYGTLDEQFF.

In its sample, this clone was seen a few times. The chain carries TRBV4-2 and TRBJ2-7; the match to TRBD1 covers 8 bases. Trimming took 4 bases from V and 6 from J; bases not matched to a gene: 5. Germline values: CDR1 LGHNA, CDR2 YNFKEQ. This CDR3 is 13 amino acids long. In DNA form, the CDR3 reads TGTGCCAGCAGCCGTGACAGGGGATCCGAGCAGTACTTC. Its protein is CASSRDRGSEQYF.

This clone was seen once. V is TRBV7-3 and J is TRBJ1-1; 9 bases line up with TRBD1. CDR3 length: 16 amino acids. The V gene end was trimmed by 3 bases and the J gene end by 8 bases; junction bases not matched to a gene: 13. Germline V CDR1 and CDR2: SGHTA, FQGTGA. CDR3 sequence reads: CASSFPGRTGAPEAFF. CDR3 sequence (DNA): TGTGCCAGCAGCTTCCCTGGGCGGACAGGGGCTCCGGAAGCTTTCTTT.

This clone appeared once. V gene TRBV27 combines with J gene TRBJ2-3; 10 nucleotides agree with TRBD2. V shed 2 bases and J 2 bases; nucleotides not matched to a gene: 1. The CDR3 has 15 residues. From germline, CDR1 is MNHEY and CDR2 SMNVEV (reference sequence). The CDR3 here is CASSLTSGNTDTQYF. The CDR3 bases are TGTGCCAGCAGTTTAACTAGCGGGAACACAGATACGCAGTATTTT.

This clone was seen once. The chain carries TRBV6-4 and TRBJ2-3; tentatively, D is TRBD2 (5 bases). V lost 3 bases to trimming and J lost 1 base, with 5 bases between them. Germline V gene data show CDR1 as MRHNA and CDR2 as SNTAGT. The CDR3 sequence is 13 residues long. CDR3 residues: CASSEAGTDTQYF. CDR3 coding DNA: TGTGCCAGCAGTGAAGCGGGCACAGATACGCAGTATTTT.

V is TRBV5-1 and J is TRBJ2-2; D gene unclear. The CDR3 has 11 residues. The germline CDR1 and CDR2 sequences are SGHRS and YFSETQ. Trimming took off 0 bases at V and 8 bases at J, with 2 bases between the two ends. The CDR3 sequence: CASSLAGELFF. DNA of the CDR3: TGCGCCAGCAGCTTGGCAGGGGAGCTGTTTTTT.

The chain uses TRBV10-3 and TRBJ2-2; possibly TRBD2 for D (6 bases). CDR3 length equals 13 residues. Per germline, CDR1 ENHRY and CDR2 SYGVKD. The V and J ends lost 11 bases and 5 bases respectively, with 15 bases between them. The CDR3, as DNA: TGTGCCGCAAGGAGGGAACAAACCGGGGAGCTGTTTTTT. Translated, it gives CAARREQTGELFF.

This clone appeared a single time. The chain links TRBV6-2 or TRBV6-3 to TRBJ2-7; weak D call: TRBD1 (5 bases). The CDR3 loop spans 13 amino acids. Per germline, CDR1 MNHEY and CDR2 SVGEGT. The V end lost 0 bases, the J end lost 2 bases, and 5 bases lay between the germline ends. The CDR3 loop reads CASSYSDTYEQYF. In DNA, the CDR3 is TGTGCCAGCAGTTACTCGGACACCTACGAGCAGTACTTC.

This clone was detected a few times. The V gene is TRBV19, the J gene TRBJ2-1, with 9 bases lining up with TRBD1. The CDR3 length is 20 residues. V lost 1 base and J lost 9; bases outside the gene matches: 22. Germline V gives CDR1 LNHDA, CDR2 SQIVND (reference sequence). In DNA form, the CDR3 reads TGTGCCAGTAGTATAGGGGGCGGGACAGGGTACGGAACGTTAAGGGTTGAGCAGTTCTTC. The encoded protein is CASSIGGGTGYGTLRVEQFF.

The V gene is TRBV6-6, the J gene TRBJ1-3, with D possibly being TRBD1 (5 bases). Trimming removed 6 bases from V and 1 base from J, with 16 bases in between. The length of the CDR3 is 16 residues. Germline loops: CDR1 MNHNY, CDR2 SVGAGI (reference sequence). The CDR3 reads CASSPRRGFSGNTIYF. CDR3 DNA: TGTGCCAGCAGCCCTCGCCGGGGGTTTTCTGGAAACACCATATATTTT.

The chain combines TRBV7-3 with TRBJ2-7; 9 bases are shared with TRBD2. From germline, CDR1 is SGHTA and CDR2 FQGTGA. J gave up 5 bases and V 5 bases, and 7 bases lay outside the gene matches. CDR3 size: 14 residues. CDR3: CASSGGGASHEQYF. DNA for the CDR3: TGTGCCAGCAGCGGCGGGGGGGCCAGCCACGAGCAGTACTTC.

In DNA form, the CDR3 reads TGCGCCAGCAGCTTGGCCGGGACAGGGAGCACAGATACGCAGTATTTT. Residues: CASSLAGTGSTDTQYF. This chain connects TRBV5-1 to TRBJ2-3; 9 bases are a match to TRBD1. The germline V gene has CDR1 SGHRS and CDR2 YFSETQ. V lost 0 bases and J lost 0; bases outside the gene matches: 2. The length of the CDR3 is 16 residues.

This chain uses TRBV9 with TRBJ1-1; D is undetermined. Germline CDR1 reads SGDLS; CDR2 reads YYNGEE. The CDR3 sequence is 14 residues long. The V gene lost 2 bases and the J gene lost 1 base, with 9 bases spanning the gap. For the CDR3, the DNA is TGTGCCAGCAGCGTTGGGCCGCCGAACACTGAAGCTTTCTTT. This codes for CASSVGPPNTEAFF.